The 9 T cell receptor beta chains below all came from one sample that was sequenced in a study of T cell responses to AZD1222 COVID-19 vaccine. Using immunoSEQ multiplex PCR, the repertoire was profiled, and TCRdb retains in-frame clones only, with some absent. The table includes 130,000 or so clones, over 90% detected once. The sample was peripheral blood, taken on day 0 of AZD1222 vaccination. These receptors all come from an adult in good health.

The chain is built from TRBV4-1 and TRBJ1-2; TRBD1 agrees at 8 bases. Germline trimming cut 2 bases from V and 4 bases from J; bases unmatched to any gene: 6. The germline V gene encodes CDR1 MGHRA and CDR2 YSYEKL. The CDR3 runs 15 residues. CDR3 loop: CASSQSRTGRYGYTF. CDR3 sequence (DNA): TGCGCCAGCAGCCAATCACGGACAGGGCGCTATGGCTACACCTTC.

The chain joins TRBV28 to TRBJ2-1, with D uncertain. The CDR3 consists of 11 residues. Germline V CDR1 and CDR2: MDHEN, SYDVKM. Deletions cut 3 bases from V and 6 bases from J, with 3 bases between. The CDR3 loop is CASSFRNEQFF. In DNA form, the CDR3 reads TGTGCCAGCAGTTTCCGCAATGAGCAGTTCTTC.

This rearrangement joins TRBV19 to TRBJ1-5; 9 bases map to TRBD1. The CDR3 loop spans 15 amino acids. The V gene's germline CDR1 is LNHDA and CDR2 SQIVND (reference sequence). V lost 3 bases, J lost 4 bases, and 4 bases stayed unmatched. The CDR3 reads CASSMSGTGNQPQHF. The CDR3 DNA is TGTGCCAGTAGTATGTCCGGGACAGGGAATCAGCCCCAGCATTTT.

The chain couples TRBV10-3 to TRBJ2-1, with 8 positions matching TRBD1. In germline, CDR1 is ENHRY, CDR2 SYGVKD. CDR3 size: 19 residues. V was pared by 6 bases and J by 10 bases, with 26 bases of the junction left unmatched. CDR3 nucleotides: TGTGCCATCAGCCCGAGGACAGGGAGCACTACGACAATGGTAAGGGAGCAGTTCTTC. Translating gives CAISPRTGSTTTMVREQFF.

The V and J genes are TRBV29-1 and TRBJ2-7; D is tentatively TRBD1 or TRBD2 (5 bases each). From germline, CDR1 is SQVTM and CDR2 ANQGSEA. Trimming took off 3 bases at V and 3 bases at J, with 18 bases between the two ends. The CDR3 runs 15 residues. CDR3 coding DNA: TGCAGCGTTGACCGACACCGGGACGGCTACTACGAGCAGTACTTC. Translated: CSVDRHRDGYYEQYF.

As DNA, the CDR3 is TGTGCCAGCAGCCAAGACTCAGCGGGAGGGCTCCTTGCTGGGGAGCTGTTTTTT. Translation gives CASSQDSAGGLLAGELFF. J is TRBJ2-2 and V is TRBV14; TRBD2 matches 10 bases. This CDR3 spans 18 amino acids. V gave up 0 bases and J gave up 8 bases; unmatched junction bases: 12. Germline CDR1 SGHDN, CDR2 FVKESK.

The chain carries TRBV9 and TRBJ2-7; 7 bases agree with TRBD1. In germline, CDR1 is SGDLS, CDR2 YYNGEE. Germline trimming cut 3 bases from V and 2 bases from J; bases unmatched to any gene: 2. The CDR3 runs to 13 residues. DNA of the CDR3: TGTGCCAGCAGCGCCCAGGGGGCCTACGAGCAGTACTTC. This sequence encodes CASSAQGAYEQYF.

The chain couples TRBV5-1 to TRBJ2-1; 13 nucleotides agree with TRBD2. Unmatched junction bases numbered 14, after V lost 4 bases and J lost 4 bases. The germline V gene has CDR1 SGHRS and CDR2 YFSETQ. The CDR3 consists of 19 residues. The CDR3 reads CASSLPRGTSGTDYNEQFF. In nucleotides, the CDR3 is TGCGCCAGCAGCCTACCAAGGGGGACTAGCGGGACCGATTACAATGAGCAGTTCTTC. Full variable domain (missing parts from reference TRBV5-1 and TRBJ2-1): KAGVTQTPRYLIKTRGQQVTLSCSPISGHRSVSWYQQTPGQGLQFLFEYFSETQRNKGNFPGRFSGRQFSNSRSEMNVSTLELGDSALYLCASSLPRGTSGTDYNEQFFGPGTRLTVL.

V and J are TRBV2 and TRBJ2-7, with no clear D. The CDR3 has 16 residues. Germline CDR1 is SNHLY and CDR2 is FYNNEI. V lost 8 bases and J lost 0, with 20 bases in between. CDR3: CASAQDRASVSYEQYF. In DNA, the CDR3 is TGTGCCAGCGCCCAGGATCGCGCCTCCGTCTCCTACGAGCAGTACTTC. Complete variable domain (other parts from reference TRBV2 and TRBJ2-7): EPEVTQTPSHQVTQMGQEVILRCVPISNHLYFYWYRQILGQKVEFLVSFYNNEISEKSEIFDDQFSVERPDGSNFTLKIRSTKLEDSAMYFCASAQDRASVSYEQYFGPGTRLTVT.